Each of the 28 T cell receptor beta chains below was sequenced from the same sample in a study of shared clonotypes between healthy human individuals. Assay used: immunoSEQ multiplex PCR; TCRdb lists only in-frame clones, some missing. The table has around 1.9 million clones, 85% to 95% seen once; the top ten hold 1.7%. Naive CD8 populations comprised CD45RO-negative cells positively selected for CCR7, excluding terminally differentiated effector memory CD45RA+ cells. Material for sequencing was naive CD8+ T cells from PBMCs. Receptors were obtained from a man between 18 and 29 years old in good health. Some clones in this sample may be carry-over from other donors' samples.

This rearrangement joins TRBV28 to TRBJ2-5, with D maybe TRBD1 (5 bases). CDR1 is MDHEN and CDR2 is SYDVKM in the germline V gene. CDR3 length: 17 amino acids. V lost 1 base and J lost 2, with 17 bases in between. The CDR3 bases are TGTGCCAGCAGTTTATACCCCGTCAGGGATCCTCAAGAGACCCAGTACTTC. Residues: CASSLYPVRDPQETQYF. The variable domain in full, with the rest retrieved from reference TRBV28 and TRBJ2-5, is DVKVTQSSRYLVKRTGEKVFLECVQDMDHENMFWYRQDPGLGLRLIYFSYDVKMKEKGDIPEGYSVSREKKERFSLILESASTNQTSMYLCASSLYPVRDPQETQYFGPGTRLLVL.

The J gene is TRBJ2-7, the V gene TRBV10-3, with D tentatively TRBD1 (6 bases). This CDR3 region has 14 residues. Germline assignment: CDR1 ENHRY and CDR2 SYGVKD. Trimming removed 6 bases from V and 2 bases from J, with 14 bases in between. CDR3 nucleotide sequence: TGTGCCATCAGGATACCAGACAGGACCTACGAGCAGTACTTC. The encoded protein is CAIRIPDRTYEQYF.

The J gene is TRBJ2-5, the V gene TRBV9; 10 bases line up with TRBD2. V lost 0 bases, J lost 1 base, and 6 bases stayed unmatched. This CDR3 has 17 amino acids. Germline CDR1 and CDR2: SGDLS and YYNGEE. The CDR3 reads CASSVDPGLAAQETQYF. CDR3 bases: TGTGCCAGCAGCGTAGATCCAGGACTAGCGGCCCAAGAGACCCAGTACTTC.

Note on this clone: An end of the junction does not agree with germline; a read error may underlie this. This rearrangement joins TRBV11-2 to TRBJ2-5, with a weak D call TRBD2 (5 bases). There are 14 residues in the CDR3. Germline CDR1 and CDR2: SGHAT and FQNNGV. CDR3 residues: CASSPSRRRENQYF. The CDR3 nucleotides are TGTGCCAGCAGCCCAAGCCGCCGAAGGGAGAACCAGTACTTC.

The CDR3 reads CASSAVSAGPSYEQYF. The CDR3 coding sequence is TGTGCCAGCAGCGCCGTCAGCGCGGGGCCTTCCTACGAGCAGTACTTC. The chain is built from TRBV9 and TRBJ2-7; D possibly corresponds to TRBD2 (6 bases). With 3 bases removed from V and 1 base from J, the gap between germline ends came to 17 bases. There are 16 residues in the CDR3. The germline V gene encodes CDR1 SGDLS and CDR2 YYNGEE.

The CDR3 loop reads CASSNRGTEAFF. The CDR3 DNA sequence: TGTGCCAGCAGTAACAGGGGCACTGAAGCTTTCTTT. This rearrangement joins TRBV28 to TRBJ1-1; 7 bases line up with TRBD1. This CDR3 has 12 amino acids. V shed 5 bases and J 4 bases; nucleotides not matched to a gene: 1. CDR1 and CDR2 (germline): MDHEN, SYDVKM.

V is TRBV11-2 and J is TRBJ2-1, with TRBD2 matching over 9 bases. The V and J ends lost 5 bases and 5 bases, in that order; junction bases with no gene match: 10. This CDR3 spans 16 amino acids. Germline V gene sequence: CDR1 SGHAT, CDR2 FQNNGV. Here the CDR3 DNA reads TGTGCCAGCAGCGCCCTAGCGGGGAACCTAAACAATGAGCAGTTCTTC. The encoded protein is CASSALAGNLNNEQFF.

The gene calls are TRBV11-2 and TRBJ2-7, with TRBD1 as a possible D gene (6 bases). The germline V gene encodes CDR1 SGHAT and CDR2 FQNNGV. Trimming left V 5 bases short and J 7 bases short, with 21 bases between. The CDR3 consists of 15 residues. The CDR3 sequence: CASSENTGSVEEQYF. As DNA, the CDR3 is TGTGCCAGCAGCGAAAATACAGGGAGCGTCGAGGAGCAGTACTTC.

This sequence joins TRBV7-9 and TRBJ2-1, with D tentatively TRBD2 (6 bases). The germline V and J ends were trimmed by 5 bases and 10 bases, with 12 bases remaining between them. Per the germline V gene, CDR1 is SEHNR and CDR2 is FQNEAQ (reference sequence). There are 12 residues in the CDR3. As DNA, the CDR3 is TGTGCCAGCAGCCAACTGGGAGGAGAGCAGTTCTTC. Protein product: CASSQLGGEQFF.

This chain links TRBV11-2 with TRBJ2-5, with TRBD2 matching 13 bases. The CDR3 length is 16 residues. The V segment lost 4 bases and the J segment 5 bases; nucleotides outside the gene matches: 7. Germline V gene data show CDR1 as SGHAT and CDR2 as FQNNGV. The CDR3 region is CASSSGTSGIWETQYF. The DNA for the CDR3 is TGTGCCAGCAGCTCGGGGACTAGCGGGATTTGGGAGACCCAGTACTTC.

The chain recombines TRBV4-3 with TRBJ2-2; 8 bases map to TRBD1. The CDR3 runs to 18 residues. J was trimmed by 6 bases and V by 0 bases; bases with no gene match: 12. Germline loops: CDR1 LGHNA, CDR2 YSLEER. The chain's CDR3 is CASSQERRQGASAGELFF. CDR3 DNA: TGCGCCAGCAGCCAAGAAAGGCGGCAGGGGGCTAGCGCCGGGGAGCTGTTTTTT.

The chain carries TRBV5-1 and TRBJ2-7; D could derive from TRBD1 or TRBD2 (5 bases each). The CDR3 totals 11 residues. Trimming removed 9 bases from V and 6 bases from J, with 13 bases in between. Germline V gives CDR1 SGHRS, CDR2 YFSETQ. CDR3 residues: CATRSGTEQYF. The CDR3 DNA reads TGCGCCACGAGGTCCGGGACCGAGCAGTACTTC.

This clone has a single count. J is TRBJ2-6 and V is TRBV10-1; D might be TRBD1 (5 bases). In germline, CDR1 is WNHNN, CDR2 SYGVQD (reference sequence). V lost 8 bases to trimming and J lost 4 bases, with 6 bases between them. This CDR3 is built from 12 residues. This chain's CDR3 is CASGAGANVLTF. The CDR3 DNA follows: TGCGCCAGCGGGGCCGGGGCCAACGTCCTGACTTTC.

This clone was detected only once. V and J are TRBV28 and TRBJ2-1; tentatively, D is TRBD1 or TRBD2 (6 bases each). Germline loops: CDR1 MDHEN, CDR2 SYDVKM. The germline V and J ends were trimmed by 4 bases and 6 bases, with 13 bases remaining between them. The CDR3 loop spans 14 amino acids. The CDR3 spells CASSSGGGFNEQFF. The DNA for the CDR3 is TGTGCCAGCAGTTCCGGAGGGGGTTTCAATGAGCAGTTCTTC.

This chain connects TRBV5-1 to TRBJ2-1, with a possible D match to TRBD2 (5 bases). The germline V gene has CDR1 SGHRS and CDR2 YFSETQ. This CDR3 is 17 amino acids long. V was clipped by 6 bases and J by 9 bases, with 28 bases between them. CDR3 in DNA: TGCGCCAGCACCAGCACTGTCGGAGGTTCGTGGTGGAGTGAGCAGTTCTTC. Encoded protein: CASTSTVGGSWWSEQFF.

The chain combines TRBV7-2 with TRBJ2-1, with TRBD2 matching over 13 bases. Per germline, CDR1 SGHTA and CDR2 FQGNSA. The CDR3 covers 17 residues. V lost 5 bases, J lost 1 base, and 5 bases stayed unmatched. The CDR3 protein is CASSPRLAGGSYNEQFF. The DNA for the CDR3 is TGTGCCAGCAGCCCCCGACTAGCGGGAGGATCCTACAATGAGCAGTTCTTC. The entire variable domain, with the rest obtained from reference TRBV7-2 and TRBJ2-1, is as follows: GAGVSQSPSNKVTEKGKDVELRCDPISGHTALYWYRQSLGQGLEFLIYFQGNSAPDKSGLPSDRFSAERTGGSVSTLTIQRTQQEDSAVYLCASSPRLAGGSYNEQFFGPGTRLTVL.

The genes are TRBV30 and TRBJ1-2, with 7 bases that match TRBD1. Germline loops: CDR1 GTSNPN, CDR2 SVGIG (reference sequence). With V trimmed by 3 bases and J by 6 bases, 10 bases remained unmatched. CDR3 length: 14 amino acids. The CDR3 region has the DNA TGTGCCTGGAGAGCATCCAGACAGGGCCATGGCTACACCTTC. It codes for CAWRASRQGHGYTF.

V usage is TRBV6-1 and J usage is TRBJ2-7, with no clear D. Germline V lookup: CDR1 MNHNS, CDR2 SASEGT. This CDR3 comprises 14 residues. Trimming took off 0 bases at V and 3 bases at J, with 9 bases between the two ends. CDR3 sequence: CASSEAGAVYEQYF. The DNA of the CDR3 is TGTGCCAGCAGTGAAGCAGGCGCGGTCTACGAGCAGTACTTC.

The genes are TRBV5-1 and TRBJ2-7; D unclear. CDR3 size: 17 residues. V lost 2 bases and J 6 bases, leaving 24 bases between the germline ends. CDR1 and CDR2 (germline): SGHRS, YFSETQ. CDR3 sequence: CASSFVGDTFGYSEQYF. CDR3 DNA: TGCGCCAGCAGCTTCGTCGGCGACACCTTCGGGTATTCCGAGCAGTACTTC.

The V call is TRBV10-3, the J call TRBJ1-1; D might be TRBD1 (5 bases). V shed 6 bases and J shed 4 bases, with 18 bases lying between them. This CDR3 has 15 amino acids. CDR1 and CDR2 (germline): ENHRY, SYGVKD. The CDR3 sequence is CAIRPLGGAFTEAFF. CDR3 nucleotide sequence: TGTGCCATCAGACCTCTGGGAGGGGCCTTCACTGAAGCTTTCTTT.

The chain combines TRBV27 with TRBJ2-1, with TRBD1 matching 10 bases. Germline V gene data show CDR1 as MNHEY and CDR2 as SMNVEV (reference sequence). The CDR3 spans 16 residues. Unmatched junction bases numbered 10, after V lost 6 bases and J lost 5 bases. The CDR3 DNA follows: TGTGCCAGCAGCCTAAGGGGACAGGGGAGCCACAATGAGCAGTTCTTC. Protein product: CASSLRGQGSHNEQFF.

This clone came up a few times. The V gene is TRBV10-1, the J gene TRBJ2-7, with TRBD2 as a possible D gene (6 bases). The V gene's germline CDR1 is WNHNN and CDR2 SYGVQD (reference sequence). CDR3 length: 11 residues. The ends were cut back, 10 bases at V and 5 bases at J, with 12 bases in the middle. DNA of the CDR3: TGCGCCAATCCGAGGAGGGACGAGCAGTACTTC. Translation gives CANPRRDEQYF.

This clone came up once. This chain uses TRBV28 with TRBJ2-7, with 7 positions matching TRBD2. V shed 6 bases, J shed 3 bases, and the junction held 8 bases outside the gene matches. Germline loops: CDR1 MDHEN, CDR2 SYDVKM. CDR3 length: 14 residues. The CDR3, as DNA: TGTGCCAGCAGAATCGAGCGGGGAAACTACGAGCAGTACTTC. It translates to CASRIERGNYEQYF.

Details on this clone: This specimen includes other DNA sequences encoding the same CDR3. The chain is built from TRBV19 and TRBJ2-1; D gene unclear. CDR3 length: 13 amino acids. CDR1 and CDR2 (germline): LNHDA, SQIVND (reference sequence). V was shortened by 3 bases and J by 4 bases, with 7 bases between the two germline ends. In DNA, the CDR3 is TGTGCCAGTAGTATCACTCTTTACAATGAGCAGTTCTTC. This translates into CASSITLYNEQFF.

CDR3 DNA sequence: TGTGCCAGCAGTGATTCGGGATGGGTTGGTAATGAGCAGTTCTTC. Protein sequence: CASSDSGWVGNEQFF. V usage is TRBV6-1 and J usage is TRBJ2-1, with D perhaps matching TRBD2 (5 bases). Germline-derived CDR1 and CDR2 are MNHNS and SASEGT. Trimming removed 3 bases from V and 7 bases from J, with 16 bases in between. The CDR3 sequence is 15 residues long.

This clone came up a few times. This CDR3 is also generated by other DNA sequences in the sample. This chain links TRBV27 with TRBJ1-5, with unresolved D. V dropped 3 bases and J dropped 5 bases, with 8 bases sitting between them. CDR3 length equals 13 residues. Germline V CDR1 and CDR2: MNHEY, SMNVEV (reference sequence). The CDR3 sequence is CASSFAGDQPQHF. The CDR3 DNA sequence: TGTGCCAGCAGTTTTGCCGGGGATCAGCCCCAGCATTTT.

The V call is TRBV10-2, the J call TRBJ2-3; perhaps TRBD1 as D (6 bases). The V gene lost 1 base and the J gene lost 0 bases, with 8 bases spanning the gap. In germline, CDR1 is WSHSY, CDR2 SAAADI. This CDR3 has 15 amino acids. The CDR3 DNA reads as TGCGCCAGCAGTGAGTTTGGACAGAGCACAGATACGCAGTATTTT. It translates to CASSEFGQSTDTQYF.

The chain is built from TRBV27 and TRBJ2-3; 8 bases match TRBD2. Germline CDR1 and CDR2: MNHEY and SMNVEV (reference sequence). This CDR3 has 16 amino acids. After removal of 3 bases from V and 0 bases from J, the junction contained 5 bases not matched to a gene. The CDR3 DNA follows: TGTGCCAGCAGTTTCTTGGGACTAGGAAGCACAGATACGCAGTATTTT. It encodes CASSFLGLGSTDTQYF.